Reported below is one T cell receptor (beta chain). The record originates from a study of T cell changes during pregnancy in multiple sclerosis. Repertoires were generated with immunoSEQ multiplex PCR, while TCRdb's copy carries only in-frame clones and drops some. The top ten hold approximately 0.61% of the sample, which has about 40,000 clones, 70% to 90% seen once. The starting material was CD4+ T cells from peripheral blood mononuclear cells, obtained before pregnancy. The clonotype comes from a female donor with multiple sclerosis, enrolled in a pregnancy study.

CDR3 protein: CASSLFGHQLYNSGANVLTF. CDR3 coding DNA: TGTGCCAGCAGTTTATTTGGTCACCAATTATACAACTCTGGGGCCAACGTCCTGACTTTC. The chain links TRBV28 to TRBJ2-6, with D unresolved. Germline-derived CDR1 and CDR2 are MDHEN and SYDVKM. The ends were cut back, 1 base at V and 0 bases at J, with 19 bases in the middle. This CDR3 has 20 residues.